A selection of T cell receptor beta chains follows, all from one sample in a study of neurological immune-mediated disorders. Using its own MiXCR run on the 5' RACE reads, TCRdb lists one record per CDR3 protein. The sample includes about 29,000 distinct CDR3 sequences, 3.3% of them seen just once. Sequenced material: PBMCs. The receptors derive from a woman aged 25 to 39 with multiple sclerosis. Both conserved end residues are part of each CDR3. Fields, in order: D gene, J gene, V gene, CDR3 length, CDR3 protein. The D gene is left open where the match is weak.

D gene: -; J gene: TRBJ2-5; V gene: TRBV6-5; CDR3 length: 16; CDR3 protein: CASSYSWLAAQETQYF
D gene: -; J gene: TRBJ2-7; V gene: TRBV6-1; CDR3 length: 15; CDR3 protein: CASSEVSGSSYEQYF
D gene: TRBD2; J gene: TRBJ2-5; V gene: TRBV5-1; CDR3 length: 13; CDR3 protein: CASSTTSRETQYF
D gene: TRBD2; J gene: TRBJ2-1; V gene: TRBV5-1; CDR3 length: 13; CDR3 protein: CASSKGTTNEQFF
D gene: TRBD1; J gene: TRBJ2-2; V gene: TRBV20-1; CDR3 length: 16; CDR3 protein: CSATSGTGMNTGELFF
D gene: TRBD2; J gene: TRBJ2-3; V gene: TRBV20-1; CDR3 length: 13; CDR3 protein: CSVLSGGPGTQYF
D gene: -; J gene: TRBJ1-1; V gene: TRBV12-3/TRBV12-4; CDR3 length: 15; CDR3 protein: CASSLWQGRGTEAFF
D gene: -; J gene: TRBJ2-6; V gene: TRBV12-3/TRBV12-4; CDR3 length: 15; CDR3 protein: CASSVQAPGANVLTF
D gene: TRBD1; J gene: TRBJ1-4; V gene: TRBV12-3/TRBV12-4; CDR3 length: 14; CDR3 protein: CASRRDSQNEKLFF
D gene: -; J gene: TRBJ2-7; V gene: TRBV12-3/TRBV12-4; CDR3 length: 14; CDR3 protein: CASSPLPGSYEQYF
D gene: TRBD1; J gene: TRBJ2-1; V gene: TRBV6-5; CDR3 length: 13; CDR3 protein: CASSYFQGAQQFF
D gene: -; J gene: TRBJ2-7; V gene: TRBV28; CDR3 length: 13; CDR3 protein: CASSFGEGYEQYF
D gene: -; J gene: TRBJ1-6; V gene: TRBV15; CDR3 length: 16; CDR3 protein: CATSRAPGPLNSPLHF
D gene: -; J gene: TRBJ1-6; V gene: TRBV30; CDR3 length: 14; CDR3 protein: CAWSLDRGYSPLHF
D gene: TRBD2; J gene: TRBJ2-3; V gene: TRBV20-1; CDR3 length: 15; CDR3 protein: CSARVREGRTDTQYF
D gene: TRBD2; J gene: TRBJ2-7; V gene: TRBV5-3; CDR3 length: 14; CDR3 protein: CAISGRADFDEQYF
D gene: -; J gene: TRBJ2-3; V gene: TRBV5-1; CDR3 length: 15; CDR3 protein: CASSLGTHPTDTQYF
D gene: -; J gene: TRBJ1-1; V gene: TRBV7-2; CDR3 length: 11; CDR3 protein: CASSQNTEAFF
D gene: -; J gene: TRBJ2-7; V gene: TRBV5-1; CDR3 length: 14; CDR3 protein: CASSLTGTTYEQYF
D gene: TRBD1; J gene: TRBJ2-7; V gene: TRBV18; CDR3 length: 15; CDR3 protein: CASSLSPDRPHEQYF
D gene: TRBD2; J gene: TRBJ2-1; V gene: TRBV18; CDR3 length: 17; CDR3 protein: CASSPTPLAGVKNEQFF
D gene: -; J gene: TRBJ1-5; V gene: TRBV7-2; CDR3 length: 13; CDR3 protein: CASSLVGAQPQNF
D gene: TRBD1; J gene: TRBJ2-2; V gene: TRBV7-8; CDR3 length: 16; CDR3 protein: CASSLGGRGLAGELFF
D gene: -; J gene: TRBJ2-7; V gene: TRBV11-2; CDR3 length: 14; CDR3 protein: CASSFPRRPYEQYF
D gene: TRBD2; J gene: TRBJ2-1; V gene: TRBV20-1; CDR3 length: 14; CDR3 protein: CSATRTSSYNEQFF
D gene: -; J gene: TRBJ2-4; V gene: TRBV28; CDR3 length: 13; CDR3 protein: CASRPGNGNIQYF
D gene: TRBD2; J gene: TRBJ2-7; V gene: TRBV7-2; CDR3 length: 16; CDR3 protein: CASSLGSGSTSYEQYF